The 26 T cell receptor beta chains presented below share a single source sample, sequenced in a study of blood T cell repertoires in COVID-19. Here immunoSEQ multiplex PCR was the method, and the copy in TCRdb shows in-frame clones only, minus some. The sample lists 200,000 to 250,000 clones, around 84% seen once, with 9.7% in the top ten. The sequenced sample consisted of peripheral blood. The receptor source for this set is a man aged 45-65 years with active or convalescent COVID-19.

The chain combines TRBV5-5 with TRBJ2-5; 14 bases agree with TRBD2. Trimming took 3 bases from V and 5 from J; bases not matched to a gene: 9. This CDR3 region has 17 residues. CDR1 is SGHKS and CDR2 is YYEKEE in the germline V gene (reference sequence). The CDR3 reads CASSSSGLAGGGETQYF. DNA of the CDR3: TGTGCCAGCAGCTCCAGTGGACTAGCGGGAGGAGGGGAGACCCAGTACTTC.

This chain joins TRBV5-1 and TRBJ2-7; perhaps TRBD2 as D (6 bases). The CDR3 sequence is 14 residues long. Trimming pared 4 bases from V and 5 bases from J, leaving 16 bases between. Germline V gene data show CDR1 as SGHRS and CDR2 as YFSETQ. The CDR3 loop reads CASSPYGTGNEQYV. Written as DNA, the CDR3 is TGCGCCAGCAGCCCCTACGGGACTGGGAACGAGCAGTACGTC.

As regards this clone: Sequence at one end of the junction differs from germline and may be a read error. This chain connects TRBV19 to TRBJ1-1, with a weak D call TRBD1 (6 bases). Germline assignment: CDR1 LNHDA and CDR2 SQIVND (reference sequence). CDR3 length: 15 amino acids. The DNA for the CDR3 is TGTGCCAGTAGTTCTCAGCCAACAGGGAACCCTGAAGCTTTCTTT. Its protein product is CASSSQPTGNPEAFF.

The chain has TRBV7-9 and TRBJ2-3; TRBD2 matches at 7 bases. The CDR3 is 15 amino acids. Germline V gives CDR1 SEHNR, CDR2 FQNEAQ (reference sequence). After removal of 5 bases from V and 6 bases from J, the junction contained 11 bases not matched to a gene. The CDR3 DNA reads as TGTGCCAGCAGCCCCTGGGGGGGAGCGGAGGATACGCAGTATTTT. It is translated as CASSPWGGAEDTQYF.

DNA for the CDR3: TGTGCCAGCTCATCACGCCCGAGCTCCTACAATGAGCAGTTCTTC. Encoded protein: CASSSRPSSYNEQFF. This chain uses TRBV18 with TRBJ2-1, with D unclear. The CDR3 has 15 amino acids. Trimming took 5 bases from V and 0 from J, leaving 11 bases between them. The germline V gene encodes CDR1 KGHSH and CDR2 LQKENI.

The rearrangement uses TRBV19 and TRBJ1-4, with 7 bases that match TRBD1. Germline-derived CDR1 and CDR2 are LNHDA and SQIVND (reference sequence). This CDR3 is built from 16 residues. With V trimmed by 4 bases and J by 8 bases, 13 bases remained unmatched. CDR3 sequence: CASSTRTGAKVEKLFF. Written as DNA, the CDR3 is TGTGCCAGTAGTACTCGCACAGGGGCGAAGGTCGAAAAACTGTTTTTT.

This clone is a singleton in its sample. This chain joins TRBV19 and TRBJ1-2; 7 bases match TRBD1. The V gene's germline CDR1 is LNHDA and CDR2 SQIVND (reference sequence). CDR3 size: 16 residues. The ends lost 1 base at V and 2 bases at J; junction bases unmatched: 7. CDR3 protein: CASSIGPGQNNYGYTF. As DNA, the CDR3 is TGTGCCAGTAGTATAGGGCCGGGACAGAACAACTATGGCTACACCTTC.

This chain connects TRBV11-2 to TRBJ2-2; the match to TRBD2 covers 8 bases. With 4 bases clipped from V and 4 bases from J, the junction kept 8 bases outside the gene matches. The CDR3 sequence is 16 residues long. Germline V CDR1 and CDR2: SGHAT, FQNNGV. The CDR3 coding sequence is TGTGCCAGCAGCTCCCCAGCGGGAGTAAGCACCGGGGAGCTGTTTTTT. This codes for CASSSPAGVSTGELFF.

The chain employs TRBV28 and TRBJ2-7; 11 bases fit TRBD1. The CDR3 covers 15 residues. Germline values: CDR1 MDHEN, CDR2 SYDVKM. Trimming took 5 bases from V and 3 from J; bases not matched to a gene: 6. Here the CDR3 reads CASSPIGTGGYEQYF. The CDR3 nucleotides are TGTGCCAGCAGTCCCATAGGGACAGGGGGCTACGAGCAGTACTTC.

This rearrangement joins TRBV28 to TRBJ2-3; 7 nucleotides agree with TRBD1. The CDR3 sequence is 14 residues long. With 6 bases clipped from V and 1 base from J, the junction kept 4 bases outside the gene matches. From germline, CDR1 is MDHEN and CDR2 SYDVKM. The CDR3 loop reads CASSSGQRTDTQYF. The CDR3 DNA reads TGTGCCAGCAGCTCGGGACAGCGCACAGATACGCAGTATTTT.

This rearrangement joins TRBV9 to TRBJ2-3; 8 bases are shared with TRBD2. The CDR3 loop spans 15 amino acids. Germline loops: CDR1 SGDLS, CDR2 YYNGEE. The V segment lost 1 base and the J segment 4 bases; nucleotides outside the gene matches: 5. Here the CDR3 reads CASSVYGGAADTQYF. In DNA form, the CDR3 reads TGTGCCAGCAGCGTATACGGGGGGGCTGCAGATACGCAGTATTTT. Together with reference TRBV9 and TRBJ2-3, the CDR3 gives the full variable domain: DSGVTQTPKHLITATGQRVTLRCSPRSGDLSVYWYQQSLDQGLQFLIQYYNGEERAKGNILERFSAQQFPDLHSELNLSSLELGDSALYFCASSVYGGAADTQYFGPGTRLTVL.

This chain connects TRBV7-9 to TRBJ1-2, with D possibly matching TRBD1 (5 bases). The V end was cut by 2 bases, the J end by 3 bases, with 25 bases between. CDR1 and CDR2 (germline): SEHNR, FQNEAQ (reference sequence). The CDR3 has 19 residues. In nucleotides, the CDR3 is TGTGCCAGCAGCTTAAGGGCGGGGGTGCAGGGAAGTTCGTACTATGGCTACACCTTC. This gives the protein CASSLRAGVQGSSYYGYTF.

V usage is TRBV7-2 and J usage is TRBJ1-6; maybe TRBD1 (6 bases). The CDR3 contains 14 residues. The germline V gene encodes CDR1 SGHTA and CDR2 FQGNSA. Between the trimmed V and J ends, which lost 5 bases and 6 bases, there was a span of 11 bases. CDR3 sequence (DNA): TGTGCCAGCAGCCTTCAGGGGTTTAATTCACCCCTCCACTTT. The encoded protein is CASSLQGFNSPLHF.

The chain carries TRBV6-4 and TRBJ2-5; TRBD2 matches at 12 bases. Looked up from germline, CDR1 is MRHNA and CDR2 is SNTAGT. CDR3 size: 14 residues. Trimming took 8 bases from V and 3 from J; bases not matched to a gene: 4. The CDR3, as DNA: TGTGCCAGCGTGTGGACTAGCGGGGAAGAGACCCAGTACTTC. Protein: CASVWTSGEETQYF.

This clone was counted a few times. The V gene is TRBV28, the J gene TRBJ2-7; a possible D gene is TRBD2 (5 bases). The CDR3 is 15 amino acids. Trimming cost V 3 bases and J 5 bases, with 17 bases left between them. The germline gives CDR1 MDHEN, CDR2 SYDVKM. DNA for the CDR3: TGTGCCAGCAGTTTTATGAGGGAGAGCCCTAACGAGCAGTACTTC. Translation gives CASSFMRESPNEQYF. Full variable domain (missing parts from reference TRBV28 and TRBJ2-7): DVKVTQSSRYLVKRTGEKVFLECVQDMDHENMFWYRQDPGLGLRLIYFSYDVKMKEKGDIPEGYSVSREKKERFSLILESASTNQTSMYLCASSFMRESPNEQYFGPGTRLTVT.

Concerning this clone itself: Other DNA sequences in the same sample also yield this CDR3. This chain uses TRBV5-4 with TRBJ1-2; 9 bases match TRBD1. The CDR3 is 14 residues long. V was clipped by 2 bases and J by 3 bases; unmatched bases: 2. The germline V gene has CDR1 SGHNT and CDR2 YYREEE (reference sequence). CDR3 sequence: CASSLGDRDYGYTF. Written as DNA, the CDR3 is TGTGCCAGCAGCTTAGGGGACAGGGACTATGGCTACACCTTC.

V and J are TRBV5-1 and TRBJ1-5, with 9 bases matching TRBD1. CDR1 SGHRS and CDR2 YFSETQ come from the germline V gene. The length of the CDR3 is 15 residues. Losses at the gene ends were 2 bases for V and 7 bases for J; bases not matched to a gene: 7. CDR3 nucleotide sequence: TGCGCCAGCAGCTTAGGACAGGGGATTAACCAGCCCCAGCATTTT. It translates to CASSLGQGINQPQHF.

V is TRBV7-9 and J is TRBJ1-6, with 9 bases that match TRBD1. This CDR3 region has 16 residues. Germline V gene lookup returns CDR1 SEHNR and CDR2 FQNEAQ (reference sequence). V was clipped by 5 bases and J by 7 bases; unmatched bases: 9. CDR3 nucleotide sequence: TGTGCCAGCAGCCCGGACAGGGGCCGGGGGAATTCACCCCTCCACTTT. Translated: CASSPDRGRGNSPLHF.

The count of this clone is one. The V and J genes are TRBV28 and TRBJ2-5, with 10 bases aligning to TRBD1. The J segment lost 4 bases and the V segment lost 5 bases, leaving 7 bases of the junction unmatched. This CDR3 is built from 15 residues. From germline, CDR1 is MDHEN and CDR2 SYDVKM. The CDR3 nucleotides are TGTGCCAGCAGTCCCGAGGGACAGGGGATAGAGACCCAGTACTTC. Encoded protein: CASSPEGQGIETQYF.

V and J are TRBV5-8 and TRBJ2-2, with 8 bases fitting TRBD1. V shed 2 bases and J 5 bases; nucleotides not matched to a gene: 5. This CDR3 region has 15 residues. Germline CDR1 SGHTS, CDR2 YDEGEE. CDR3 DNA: TGTGCCAGCAGCTTAGGGACAGGAAAAACCGGGGAGCTGTTTTTT. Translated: CASSLGTGKTGELFF.

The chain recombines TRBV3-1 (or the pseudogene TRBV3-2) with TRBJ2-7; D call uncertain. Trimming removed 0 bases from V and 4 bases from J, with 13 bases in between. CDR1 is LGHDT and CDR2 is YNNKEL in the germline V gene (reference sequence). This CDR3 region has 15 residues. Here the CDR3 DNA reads TGTGCCAGCAGCCAAGAGGTCACAAAACCGTACGAGCAGTACTTC. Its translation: CASSQEVTKPYEQYF.

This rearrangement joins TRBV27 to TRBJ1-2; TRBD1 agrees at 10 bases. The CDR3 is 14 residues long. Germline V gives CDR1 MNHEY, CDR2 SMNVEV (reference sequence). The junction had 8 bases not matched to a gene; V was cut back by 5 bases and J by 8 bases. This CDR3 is CASSPRDRGLGYTF. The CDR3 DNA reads TGTGCCAGCAGTCCCCGGGACAGGGGTTTAGGCTACACCTTC.

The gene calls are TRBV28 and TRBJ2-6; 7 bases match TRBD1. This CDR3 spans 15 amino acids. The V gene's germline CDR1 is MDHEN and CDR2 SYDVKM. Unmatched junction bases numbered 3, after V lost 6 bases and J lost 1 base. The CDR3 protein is CASRTRGSGANVLTF. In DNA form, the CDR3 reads TGTGCCAGCAGAACCAGGGGGTCTGGGGCCAACGTCCTGACTTTC.

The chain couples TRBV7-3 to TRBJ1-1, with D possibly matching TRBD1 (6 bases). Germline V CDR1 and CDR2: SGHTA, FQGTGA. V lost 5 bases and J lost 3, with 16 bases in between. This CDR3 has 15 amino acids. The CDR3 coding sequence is TGTGCCAGCAGCCTACAGGGCCTTGAGTACACTGAAGCTTTCTTT. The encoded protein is CASSLQGLEYTEAFF.

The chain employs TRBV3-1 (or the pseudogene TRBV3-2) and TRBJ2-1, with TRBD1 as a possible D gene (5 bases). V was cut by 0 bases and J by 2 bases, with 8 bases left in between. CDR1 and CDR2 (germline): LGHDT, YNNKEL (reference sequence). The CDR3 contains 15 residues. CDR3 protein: CASSQDQGTYNEQFF. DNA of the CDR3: TGTGCCAGCAGCCAAGACCAGGGAACCTACAATGAGCAGTTCTTC.

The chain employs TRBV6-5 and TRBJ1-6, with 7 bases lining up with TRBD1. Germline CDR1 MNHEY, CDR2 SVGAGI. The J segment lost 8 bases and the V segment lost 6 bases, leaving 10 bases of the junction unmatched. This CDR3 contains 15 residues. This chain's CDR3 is CASRYHTGEDSPLHF. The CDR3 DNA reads TGTGCCAGCAGATACCACACAGGGGAAGATTCACCCCTCCACTTT.